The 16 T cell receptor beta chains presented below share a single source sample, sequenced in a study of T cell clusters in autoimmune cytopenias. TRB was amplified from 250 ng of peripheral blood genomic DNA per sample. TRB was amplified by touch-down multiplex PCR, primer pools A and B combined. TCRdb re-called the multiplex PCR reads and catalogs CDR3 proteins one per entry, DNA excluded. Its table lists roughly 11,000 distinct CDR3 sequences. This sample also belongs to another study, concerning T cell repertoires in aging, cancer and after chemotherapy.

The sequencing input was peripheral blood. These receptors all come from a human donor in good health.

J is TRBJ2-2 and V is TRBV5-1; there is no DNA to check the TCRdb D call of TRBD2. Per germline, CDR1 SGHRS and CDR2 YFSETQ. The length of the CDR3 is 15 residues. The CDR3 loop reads CASSQGLADTGELFF. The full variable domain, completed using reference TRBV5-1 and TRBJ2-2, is KAGVTQTPRYLIKTRGQQVTLSCSPISGHRSVSWYQQTPGQGLQFLFEYFSETQRNKGNFPGRFSGRQFSNSRSEMNVSTLELGDSALYLCASSQGLADTGELFFGEGSRLTVL.

The CDR3 sequence: CASSIRMGVYGQYF. The chain is built from TRBV19 and TRBJ2-7; TCRdb's D gene call, TRBD1, goes unchecked for lack of DNA. The CDR3 runs 14 residues. Germline V CDR1 and CDR2: LNHDA, SQIVND (reference sequence).

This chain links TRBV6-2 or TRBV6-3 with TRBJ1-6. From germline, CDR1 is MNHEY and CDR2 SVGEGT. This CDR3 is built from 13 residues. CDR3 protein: CASSEQEGTPLHF.

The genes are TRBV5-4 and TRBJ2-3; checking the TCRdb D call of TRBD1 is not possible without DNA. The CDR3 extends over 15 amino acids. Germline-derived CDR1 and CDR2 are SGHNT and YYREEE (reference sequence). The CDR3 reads CASSQGGAAGDTQYF.

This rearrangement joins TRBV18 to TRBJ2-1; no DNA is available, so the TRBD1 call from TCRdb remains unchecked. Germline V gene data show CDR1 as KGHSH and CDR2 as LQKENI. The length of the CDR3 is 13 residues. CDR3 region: CASSPSRDSKQFF.

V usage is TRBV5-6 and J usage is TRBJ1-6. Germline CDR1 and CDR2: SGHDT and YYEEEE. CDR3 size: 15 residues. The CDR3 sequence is CASSLGQGLGSPLHF.

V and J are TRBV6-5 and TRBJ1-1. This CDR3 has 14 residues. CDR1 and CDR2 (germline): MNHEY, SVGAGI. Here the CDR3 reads CASRSLPPDTEAFF.

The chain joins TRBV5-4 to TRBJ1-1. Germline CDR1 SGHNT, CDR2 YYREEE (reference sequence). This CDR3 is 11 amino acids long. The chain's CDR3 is CASSLLGEAFF.

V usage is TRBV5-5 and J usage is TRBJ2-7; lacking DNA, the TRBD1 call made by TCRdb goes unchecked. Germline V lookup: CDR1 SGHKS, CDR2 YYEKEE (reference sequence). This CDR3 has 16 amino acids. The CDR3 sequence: CASSYHSTPGGYEQYF.

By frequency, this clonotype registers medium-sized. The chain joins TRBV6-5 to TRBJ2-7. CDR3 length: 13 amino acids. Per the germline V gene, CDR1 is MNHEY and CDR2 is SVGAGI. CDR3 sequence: CASSYSLSYEQYF.

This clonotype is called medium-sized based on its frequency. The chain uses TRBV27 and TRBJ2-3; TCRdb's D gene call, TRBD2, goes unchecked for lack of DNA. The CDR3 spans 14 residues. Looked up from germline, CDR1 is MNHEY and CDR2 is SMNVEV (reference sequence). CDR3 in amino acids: CASRRAPSTDTQYF.

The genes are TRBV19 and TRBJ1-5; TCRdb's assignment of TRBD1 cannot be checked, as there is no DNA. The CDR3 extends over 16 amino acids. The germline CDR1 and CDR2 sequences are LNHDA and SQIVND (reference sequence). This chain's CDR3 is CASSIGTGTSNQPQHF. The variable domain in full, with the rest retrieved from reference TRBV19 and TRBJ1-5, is DGGITQSPKYLFRKEGQNVTLSCEQNLNHDAMYWYRQDPGQGLRLIYYSQIVNDFQKGDIAEGYSVSREKKESFPLTVTSAQKNPTAFYLCASSIGTGTSNQPQHFGDGTRLSIL.

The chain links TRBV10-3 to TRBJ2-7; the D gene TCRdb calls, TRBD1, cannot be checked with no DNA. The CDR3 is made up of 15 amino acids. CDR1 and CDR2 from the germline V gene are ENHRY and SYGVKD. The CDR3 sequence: CAISLGQGGTYEQYF.

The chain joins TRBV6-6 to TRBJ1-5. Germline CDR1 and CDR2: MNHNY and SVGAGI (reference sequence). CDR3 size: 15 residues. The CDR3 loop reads CASSILQGRDQPQHF.

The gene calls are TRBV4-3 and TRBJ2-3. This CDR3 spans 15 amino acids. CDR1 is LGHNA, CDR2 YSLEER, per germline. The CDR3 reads CASSQVYINTDTQYF.

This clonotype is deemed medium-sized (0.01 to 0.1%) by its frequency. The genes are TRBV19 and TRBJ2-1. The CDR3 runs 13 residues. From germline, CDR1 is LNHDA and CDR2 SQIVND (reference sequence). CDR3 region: CASSRTIYNEQFF.